Sequencing of this T cell receptor beta chain was carried out in a study of early T cells in non-severe SARS-CoV-2 infection. In TCRdb, the 5' RACE reads were re-called with MiXCR into one record per CDR3 protein. The sample carries 40,000 to 45,000 distinct CDR3 sequences, 4.7% recorded once. This clonotype was recorded many times. CDR3 length equals 13 residues. The V end lost 4 bases, the J end lost 0 bases, and 9 bases lay between the germline ends. Looked up from germline, CDR1 is GTSNPN and CDR2 is SVGIG (reference sequence). Material: whole blood. This sequence joins TRBV30 and TRBJ1-2; D unresolved. The TCR originated in an adult who was a healthcare worker with PCR-confirmed SARS-CoV-2 infection or an uninfected control (not recorded which). CDR3 in amino acids: CAWIRGTNYGYTF. In nucleotides, the CDR3 is TGTGCCTGGATTCGTGGGACTAACTATGGCTACACCTTC.